This T cell receptor (beta chain) appears in the sequencing data of a study of T-cell memory formation after mild COVID-19. Study-level findings and limits: The study found contracting CD4+ clones mainly in CM and EM and contracting CD8+ clones in EMRA. The appearance of some responding clones in pre-infection memory suggested that cross-reactive memory joined. Second-wave clones peaking on day 37 lacked confirmed SARS-CoV-2 specificity. Day 15 to 85 contractors were CD4/CD8 balanced; later expanders leaned CD4+.

As for this clonotype: The antigen is not known.

V lost 0 bases, J lost 7 bases, and 16 bases lay in between. The CDR3 has 15 residues. The germline CDR1 and CDR2 sequences are SGHRS and YFSETQ. TCRdb re-derived calls from the 5' RACE reads in MiXCR, one entry per CDR3 protein. This sample has about 430,000 distinct CDR3 sequences; about 24% occur once, and the top ten carry 7.5% to 10%. Material: PBMCs or a T cell subset sorted from them (not recorded which). The gene calls are TRBV5-1 and TRBJ2-5, with TRBD1 as a possible D gene (6 bases). This TCR was sampled from an adult woman who had mild COVID-19 (a few samples of this study predate the infection). Cell type and time point are not known. The CDR3 DNA reads TGCGCCAGCAGCTTGGTTCAGGGGTCTAGCCGGACCCAGTACTTC. Its protein product is CASSLVQGSSRTQYF.